This T cell receptor beta chain was sequenced for a study of blood T cells in healthy people across ages. A J-beta primer mix and a sample-barcoded 5' primer were used in a second PCR of about 7 to 12 cycles. Using its own MiXCR run on the 5' RACE reads, TCRdb lists one record per CDR3 protein. The sample includes approximately 810,000 distinct CDR3 sequences, about 34% of them seen just once. There are a few counts of this clonotype. The ends lost 3 bases at V and 5 bases at J; junction bases unmatched: 10. Germline V gene lookup returns CDR1 LNHNV and CDR2 YYDKDF (reference sequence). The CDR3 length is 16 residues.

Sequenced input: blood. The TCR sequence derives from a man between 18 and 35 years old in good health. V gene TRBV15 combines with J gene TRBJ2-5, with 9 nucleotides matching TRBD1. The CDR3 nucleotides are TGTGCCACCAGCAGGAACCCGGGACAGGGTTTGGAGACCCAGTACTTC. Translation: CATSRNPGQGLETQYF.